Presented here are 18 T cell receptor beta chains from one specimen sequenced in a study of siplizumab effects on memory and regulatory T cells. Only in-frame clones appear in the TCRdb table, and some are missing; sequencing was by immunoSEQ multiplex PCR. The sample has about 100,000 clones, about 95% seen once; the top ten hold about 1.2%. The sequenced sample consisted of non-Treg CD4+ T cells sorted from blood. These receptors originate from a human donor in good health.

The chain combines TRBV7-3 with TRBJ2-1; 11 bases agree with TRBD2. CDR3 length: 15 residues. Germline V gene lookup returns CDR1 SGHTA and CDR2 FQGTGA. Trimming removed 1 base from V and 8 bases from J; junction bases left unmatched: 4. This CDR3 reads CASSLMSSGRYEQFF. The CDR3 DNA follows: TGTGCCAGCAGCTTAATGTCTAGCGGGAGGTATGAGCAGTTCTTC.

The chain uses TRBV9 and TRBJ2-5; D uncertain. The CDR3 runs to 13 residues. CDR1 and CDR2 (germline): SGDLS, YYNGEE. The V gene lost 0 bases and the J gene lost 5 bases, with 8 bases spanning the gap. In DNA, the CDR3 is TGTGCCAGCAGCGTAGGAATTACTGAGACCCAGTACTTC. Translating gives CASSVGITETQYF.

This chain uses TRBV2 with TRBJ2-1, with TRBD2 identical over 14 bases. CDR1 and CDR2 from the germline V gene are SNHLY and FYNNEI. Losses at the gene ends were 7 bases for V and 7 bases for J; bases not matched to a gene: 6. This CDR3 spans 15 amino acids. The CDR3 here is CASIAGTSGRNEQFF. The CDR3 bases are TGTGCCAGCATCGCGGGGACTAGCGGGAGAAATGAGCAGTTCTTC.

The genes are TRBV2 and TRBJ1-5; 7 positions agree with TRBD1. Germline V gene data show CDR1 as SNHLY and CDR2 as FYNNEI. V shed 6 bases, J shed 2 bases, and the junction held 7 bases outside the gene matches. The CDR3 length is 15 residues. CDR3 region: CASREQGIGNQPQHF. The DNA of the CDR3 is TGTGCCAGCAGGGAACAGGGGATCGGCAATCAGCCCCAGCATTTT.

Worth noting for this clone: This same CDR3 is encoded by further DNA sequences in the sample. The genes are TRBV7-9 and TRBJ2-3, with D perhaps assigned TRBD1 or TRBD2 (5 bases each). The CDR3 consists of 15 residues. V was cut by 0 bases and J by 0 bases, with 7 bases left in between. Germline values: CDR1 SEHNR, CDR2 FQNEAQ (reference sequence). The CDR3: CASSLAGPSTDTQYF. The CDR3 nucleotides are TGTGCCAGCAGCTTAGCGGGACCCAGCACAGATACGCAGTATTTT.

This clone was observed a single time. CDR3 DNA sequence: TGTGCCAGCAGCGTAGCTTGGAAACAGTTCGATAGCACAGATACGCAGTATTTT. Translation: CASSVAWKQFDSTDTQYF. The chain uses TRBV9 and TRBJ2-3; D unclear. There are 18 residues in the CDR3. The V gene lost 0 bases and the J gene lost 0 bases, with 17 bases spanning the gap. The germline gives CDR1 SGDLS, CDR2 YYNGEE. The complete variable domain, with remaining parts taken from reference TRBV9 and TRBJ2-3, reads DSGVTQTPKHLITATGQRVTLRCSPRSGDLSVYWYQQSLDQGLQFLIQYYNGEERAKGNILERFSAQQFPDLHSELNLSSLELGDSALYFCASSVAWKQFDSTDTQYFGPGTRLTVL.

This chain joins TRBV9 and TRBJ2-5; 8 nucleotides align to TRBD1. CDR1 is SGDLS and CDR2 is YYNGEE in the germline V gene. The CDR3 has 13 amino acids. The V gene end was trimmed by 3 bases and the J gene end by 5 bases; junction bases not matched to a gene: 3. The chain's CDR3 is CASSGRGQETQYF. DNA of the CDR3: TGTGCCAGCAGCGGCAGGGGGCAGGAGACCCAGTACTTC.

The V gene is TRBV5-4, the J gene TRBJ2-7; 14 bases are a match to TRBD2. V shed 0 bases, J shed 5 bases, and the junction held 4 bases outside the gene matches. Germline values: CDR1 SGHNT, CDR2 YYREEE (reference sequence). This CDR3 has 16 residues. This CDR3 is CASSLGTSGRLDEQYF. The CDR3 DNA is TGTGCCAGCAGCTTGGGGACTAGCGGGAGGTTAGACGAGCAGTACTTC. The full variable domain, with the rest looked up from reference TRBV5-4 and TRBJ2-7, is ETGVTQSPTHLIKTRGQQVTLRCSSQSGHNTVSWYQQALGQGPQFIFQYYREEENGRGNFPPRFSGLQFPNYSSELNVNALELDDSALYLCASSLGTSGRLDEQYFGPGTRLTVT.

This chain links TRBV5-1 with TRBJ1-2, with a weak D call TRBD1 (6 bases). Trimming took 0 bases from V and 2 from J, leaving 14 bases between them. The CDR3 consists of 16 residues. The germline CDR1 and CDR2 sequences are SGHRS and YFSETQ. CDR3 nucleotide sequence: TGCGCCAGCAGCTTGGGGTTGGGCACAGGGAACTATGGCTACACCTTC. It codes for CASSLGLGTGNYGYTF.

The J gene is TRBJ2-1, the V gene TRBV11-3; 7 positions match TRBD2. J lost 3 bases, V lost 1 base, and 3 bases had no gene match. The length of the CDR3 is 15 residues. CDR1 is SGHNT, CDR2 YENEEA, per germline. The CDR3 region is CASSLVGGNYNEQFF. The CDR3 DNA is TGTGCCAGCAGCTTAGTCGGGGGGAACTACAATGAGCAGTTCTTC.

The rearrangement links TRBV6-5 to TRBJ1-5; maybe TRBD1 (6 bases). The CDR3 has 13 residues. The germline CDR1 and CDR2 sequences are MNHEY and SVGAGI. Trimming pared 6 bases from V and 2 bases from J, leaving 8 bases between. The CDR3 region is CASSRGGNQPQHF. CDR3 coding DNA: TGTGCCAGCAGCAGGGGTGGCAATCAGCCCCAGCATTTT.

This sequence joins TRBV10-3 and TRBJ1-6; 9 nucleotides agree with TRBD1. V shed 6 bases and J 8 bases; nucleotides not matched to a gene: 2. Germline-derived CDR1 and CDR2 are ENHRY and SYGVKD. The CDR3 is made up of 13 amino acids. CDR3 nucleotides: TGTGCCATCAGACAGGGGGCGGATTCACCCCTCCACTTT. Its protein product is CAIRQGADSPLHF.

Here the CDR3 reads CASSIDRVGGGYTF. The CDR3, as DNA: TGTGCCAGTAGTATAGACAGGGTCGGAGGCGGCTACACCTTC. The V call is TRBV19, the J call TRBJ1-2, with D maybe TRBD1 (5 bases). The CDR3 has 14 residues. Germline values: CDR1 LNHDA, CDR2 SQIVND (reference sequence). V was pared by 0 bases and J by 8 bases, with 13 bases between.

The genes are TRBV7-9 and TRBJ2-2; TRBD1 matches 9 bases. The CDR3 has 15 amino acids. Germline V gene sequence: CDR1 SEHNR, CDR2 FQNEAQ (reference sequence). Trimming removed 5 bases from V and 4 bases from J; junction bases left unmatched: 5. The CDR3 nucleotides read TGTGCCAGCAGCGGGCAGACAGGGGGCACCGGGGAGCTGTTTTTT. Translated: CASSGQTGGTGELFF. Full variable domain (remainder filled in from reference TRBV7-9 and TRBJ2-2): DTGVSQNPRHKITKRGQNVTFRCDPISEHNRLYWYRQTLGQGPEFLTYFQNEAQLEKSRLLSDRFSAERPKGSFSTLEIQRTEQGDSAMYLCASSGQTGGTGELFFGEGSRLTVL.

The rearrangement joins TRBV29-1 to TRBJ1-2; TRBD1 agrees at 11 bases. This CDR3 region has 14 residues. The V gene end was trimmed by 7 bases and the J gene end by 5 bases; junction bases not matched to a gene: 9. In germline, CDR1 is SQVTM, CDR2 ANQGSEA. Here the CDR3 reads CSAYGQGALYGYTF. CDR3 nucleotides: TGCAGCGCCTACGGACAGGGGGCCTTGTATGGCTACACCTTC.

The V and J genes are TRBV7-6 and TRBJ2-5, with no clear D. CDR1 and CDR2 from the germline V gene are SGHVS and FNYEAQ. The CDR3 sequence is 14 residues long. With 0 bases removed from V and 4 bases from J, the gap between germline ends came to 9 bases. CDR3 loop: CASSLAGWGETQYF. In DNA form, the CDR3 reads TGTGCCAGCAGCTTAGCAGGTTGGGGAGAGACCCAGTACTTC.

The CDR3 protein is CASSQIRRLNEQYF. The CDR3 DNA is TGTGCCAGCAGCCAAATCCGTCGACTCAACGAGCAGTACTTC. The rearrangement joins TRBV4-2 to TRBJ2-5, with D unresolved. The J call is doubtful: the DNA matches TRBJ2-7 better. This CDR3 is built from 14 residues. The V gene's germline CDR1 is LGHNA and CDR2 YNFKEQ.

This sequence joins TRBV7-3 and TRBJ2-3; D unresolved. V lost 3 bases, J lost 6 bases, and 16 bases lay in between. Germline V gene lookup returns CDR1 SGHTA and CDR2 FQGTGA. The CDR3 runs to 15 residues. CDR3 sequence: CASSFRHRRDDTQYF. CDR3 nucleotides: TGTGCCAGCAGCTTCCGCCATCGGCGTGACGATACGCAGTATTTT. Full variable domain (remainder filled in from reference TRBV7-3 and TRBJ2-3): GAGVSQTPSNKVTEKGKYVELRCDPISGHTALYWYRQSLGQGPEFLIYFQGTGAADDSGLPNDRFFAVRPEGSVSTLKIQRTERGDSAVYLCASSFRHRRDDTQYFGPGTRLTVL.